This T cell receptor beta chain appears in the sequencing data of a study of T cell repertoires in cytomegalovirus infection. Overall study results and limits: CMV carriers having the relevant HLA were flagged by cumulative public TCR beta family frequency.

This clonotype showed up just a few times. Its antigen is not known. Via MiXCR, TCRdb re-called the reads, giving one row per CDR3 protein. The sample lists about 180,000 distinct CDR3 sequences; about a sixth were seen once. The CDR3 runs to 19 residues. Germline trimming cut 2 bases from V and 0 bases from J; bases unmatched to any gene: 14. Germline V gives CDR1 MGHRA, CDR2 YSYEKL. The receptor was derived from a human donor in good health (CMV status not recorded). Some clones in this sample may be carry-over from other donors' samples. The genes are TRBV4-1 and TRBJ1-1, with 8 bases fitting TRBD1. Sequencing used CD8+ T cells from PBMCs. The CDR3 nucleotides are TGCGCCAGCAGCCAAATTAGGACAGGGATAAACTTTATGAACACTGAAGCTTTCTTT. Protein: CASSQIRTGINFMNTEAFF.